This entry lists 18 T cell receptor beta chains sequenced from one sample in a study of T cells in Graves' hyperthyroidism and ophthalmopathy. TCR beta CDR3 regions were amplified from RNA. The HTBI primer set was used in a first-round RT-PCR of the TCR CDR3. Using its own MiXCR run on the multiplex PCR reads, TCRdb lists one record per CDR3 protein. The data show a few hundred thousand distinct CDR3 sequences, with around 20% seen just once and more than 20% held by the top ten. The sequencing sample was made of blood. The receptors derive from a man aged 18 to 35 with Graves' hyperthyroidism.

This clonotype was seen many times. V and J are TRBV12-3 or TRBV12-4 and TRBJ2-5; D perhaps matches TRBD1 (6 bases). The CDR3 consists of 12 residues. Trimming cost V 0 bases and J 7 bases, with 6 bases left between them. CDR3 amino acids: CASSLARGTQYF. CDR3 bases: TGTGCCAGCAGTTTAGCCAGGGGGACCCAGTACTTC.

This clonotype showed up just a few times. The chain carries TRBV18 and TRBJ1-3; no reliable D call. This CDR3 is 14 amino acids long. Germline values: CDR1 KGHSH, CDR2 LQKENI. V dropped 3 bases and J dropped 4 bases, with 10 bases sitting between them. The CDR3 here is CASSPLGEGNTIYF. The CDR3 DNA sequence: TGTGCCAGCTCACCCCTGGGTGAAGGAAACACCATATATTTT. Using reference TRBV18 and TRBJ1-3 for the parts outside the CDR3, the full variable domain is NAGVMQNPRHLVRRRGQEARLRCSPMKGHSHVYWYRQLPEEGLKFMVYLQKENIIDESGMPKERFSAEFPKEGPSILRIQQVVRGDSAAYFCASSPLGEGNTIYFGEGSWLTVV.

This clonotype has at least ten counts. V is TRBV6-4 and J is TRBJ2-6; 8 nucleotides align to TRBD1. CDR3 size: 17 residues. Unmatched junction bases numbered 10, after V lost 9 bases and J lost 0 bases. Germline V gives CDR1 MRHNA, CDR2 SNTAGT. The CDR3 nucleotides are TGTGCCAGTATCTGGACAGGGCGCCTCTCTGGGGCCAACGTCCTGACTTTC. Protein: CASIWTGRLSGANVLTF.

This clonotype was counted ten times or more. In DNA form, the CDR3 reads TGTGCCATCAGTAGTATCGGGGACTATGGCTACACCTTC. This codes for CAISSIGDYGYTF. This rearrangement joins TRBV10-3 to TRBJ1-2; D is uncertain. This CDR3 is built from 13 residues. The germline V gene has CDR1 ENHRY and CDR2 SYGVKD. The V gene lost 5 bases and the J gene lost 3 bases, with 10 bases spanning the gap.

In this sample, this clonotype turned up many times. The J gene is TRBJ2-7, the V gene TRBV6-5, with D hard to call. The CDR3 extends over 14 amino acids. Germline V gene data show CDR1 as MNHEY and CDR2 as SVGAGI. Trimming pared 0 bases from V and 3 bases from J, leaving 9 bases between. The CDR3 loop reads CASSYSAANYEQYF. The CDR3 coding sequence is TGTGCCAGCAGTTACTCGGCGGCCAACTACGAGCAGTACTTC.

The sample holds many counts of this clonotype. The V call is TRBV5-1, the J call TRBJ1-1, with D perhaps TRBD1 (6 bases). This CDR3 is 15 amino acids long. CDR1 is SGHRS, CDR2 YFSETQ, per germline. V lost 0 bases, J lost 1 base, and 10 bases lay in between. The CDR3 reads CASSLVQGPNTEAFF. CDR3 coding DNA: TGCGCCAGCAGCTTGGTTCAGGGGCCGAACACTGAAGCTTTCTTT.

This clonotype showed up many times. This chain connects TRBV28 to TRBJ2-7; D might be TRBD1 (5 bases). The germline V and J ends were trimmed by 5 bases and 3 bases, with 14 bases remaining between them. The CDR3 runs to 14 residues. Germline CDR1 and CDR2: MDHEN and SYDVKM. CDR3 amino acids: CASSRLDTRYEQYF. DNA for the CDR3: TGTGCCAGCAGTCGACTGGACACACGCTACGAGCAGTACTTC.

The genes are TRBV3-1 and TRBJ2-5, with 9 bases matching TRBD1. The CDR3 sequence is 16 residues long. V trimming: 4 bases; J trimming: 4 bases; junction bases outside the gene matches: 10. Germline CDR1 reads LGHDT; CDR2 reads YNNKEL (reference sequence). CDR3: CASSLHRDRAGETQYF. The CDR3 DNA is TGTGCCAGCAGCCTCCACCGGGACAGGGCTGGAGAGACCCAGTACTTC.

This clonotype was seen at least ten times. This chain joins TRBV6-5 and TRBJ2-7; 7 nucleotides agree with TRBD1. The junction had 11 bases not matched to a gene; V was cut back by 9 bases and J by 3 bases. This CDR3 contains 14 residues. The V gene's germline CDR1 is MNHEY and CDR2 SVGAGI. Written as DNA, the CDR3 is TGTGCCAGATTCGGTCTGGGACAGTTCTACGAGCAGTACTTC. Translated: CARFGLGQFYEQYF.

The table lists this clonotype with a few counts. The rearrangement joins TRBV28 to TRBJ1-5; D is unresolved. Trimming removed 3 bases at V and 0 bases at J, with 12 bases between. The CDR3 has 16 amino acids. The germline V gene encodes CDR1 MDHEN and CDR2 SYDVKM. The CDR3 loop is CASSFNQVSSNQPQHF. The CDR3 nucleotides read TGTGCCAGCAGTTTTAACCAGGTATCTAGCAATCAGCCCCAGCATTTT.

This clonotype has a count of ten or more. The chain uses TRBV6-2 or TRBV6-3 and TRBJ2-2; maybe TRBD2 (7 bases). The V and J ends lost 11 bases and 3 bases respectively, with 16 bases between them. CDR1 and CDR2 (germline): MNHEY, SVGEGT. This CDR3 is built from 14 residues. For the CDR3, the DNA is TGTGCCGCGAGGGAGGGGGTGGACACCGGGGAGCTGTTTTTT. Protein: CAAREGVDTGELFF.

Ten or more counts support this clonotype. The rearrangement links TRBV29-1 to TRBJ2-2; 8 bases agree with TRBD1. Germline V gene sequence: CDR1 SQVTM, CDR2 ANQGSEA. V was clipped by 6 bases and J by 2 bases; unmatched bases: 8. The CDR3 contains 15 residues. The CDR3 DNA reads TGCAGCGTGGTTCAGGGGGCGACCAACACCGGGGAGCTGTTTTTT. It specifies CSVVQGATNTGELFF.

The gene calls are TRBV10-3 and TRBJ1-1, with 7 bases identical to TRBD1. The CDR3 is 20 amino acids. The V gene end was trimmed by 0 bases and the J gene end by 0 bases; junction bases not matched to a gene: 16. Germline CDR1 reads ENHRY; CDR2 reads SYGVKD. This chain's CDR3 is CAISESIIWSGGDLNTEAFF. CDR3 coding DNA: TGTGCCATCAGTGAGTCTATTATTTGGTCAGGGGGAGATTTGAACACTGAAGCTTTCTTT.

At least ten counts were recorded for this clonotype. This rearrangement joins TRBV5-6 to TRBJ1-2; D uncertain. Between the trimmed V and J ends, which lost 7 bases and 5 bases, there was a span of 18 bases. This CDR3 contains 14 residues. Germline values: CDR1 SGHDT, CDR2 YYEEEE. In DNA form, the CDR3 reads TGTGCCAGCCGAACCGGTTTGGGTAATTATGGCTACACCTTC. It yields the protein CASRTGLGNYGYTF.

This clonotype appeared a few times. This chain connects TRBV28 to TRBJ1-2; D is undetermined. Trimming cost V 6 bases and J 5 bases, with 13 bases left between them. Germline V CDR1 and CDR2: MDHEN, SYDVKM. The CDR3 sequence is 13 residues long. The CDR3 spells CASSQQKLYGYTF. The CDR3 bases are TGTGCCAGCAGCCAACAGAAGTTGTATGGCTACACCTTC.

The sample holds many counts of this clonotype. The CDR3 region is CAWSLGGGHQPQHF. In DNA form, the CDR3 reads TGTGCCTGGAGTTTAGGGGGCGGTCATCAGCCCCAGCATTTT. V gene TRBV30 combines with J gene TRBJ1-5; 7 bases map to TRBD1. V lost 2 bases to trimming and J lost 5 bases; unmatched junction nucleotides: 6. This CDR3 is 14 amino acids long. Per the germline V gene, CDR1 is GTSNPN and CDR2 is SVGIG (reference sequence).

A word on this clonotype: A clone one base away is much larger, so this may be a read error. The conserved phenylalanine or tryptophan is not found at the CDR3 terminus, so this likely reflects a read error. The genes are TRBV12-3 or TRBV12-4 and TRBJ1-2, with a possible D match to TRBD1 (5 bases). CDR3 length equals 13 residues. The V gene lost 6 bases and the J gene lost 7 bases, with 15 bases spanning the gap. The chain's CDR3 is CASSPLREGGYTY. DNA for the CDR3: TGTGCCAGCAGCCCTCTCAGGGAGGGTGGCTACACCTAC.

The chain recombines TRBV5-1 with TRBJ1-6, with 9 bases fitting TRBD1. The germline CDR1 and CDR2 sequences are SGHRS and YFSETQ. V gave up 4 bases and J gave up 9 bases; unmatched junction bases: 5. This CDR3 contains 14 residues. CDR3 nucleotide sequence: TGCGCCAGCAGCGGGGGGACAGGGTCTTCACCCCTCCACTTT. Its translation: CASSGGTGSSPLHF.